The entry below gives a single TCR beta chain sequence along with its context. The antigen remains undetermined. TCRdb's table, derived via immunoSEQ multiplex PCR, lists solely in-frame clones and lacks some. This table has roughly 330,000 clones, roughly 87% appearing once. This specimen comes from a study of cytomegalovirus exposure and HLA in healthy donors. Study conclusions and caveats: The investigators catalogued 150 to 200 TCR beta chains as cytomegalovirus-associated.

This CDR3 comprises 13 residues. Germline CDR1 is SGHTA and CDR2 is FQGTGA. Deletions cut 4 bases from V and 6 bases from J, with 10 bases between. Sequenced material: PBMCs. The chain combines TRBV7-3 with TRBJ2-1; D uncertain. The clonotype originates from a young woman in good health and CMV-seropositive. CDR3 in DNA: TGTGCCAGCAGCTCCCGGGCACTCAATGAGCAGTTCTTC. This translates into CASSSRALNEQFF.